Listed below are T cell receptor beta chains from one sample, sequenced in a study of cytomegalovirus exposure and HLA in healthy donors. Method: immunoSEQ multiplex PCR; TCRdb's copy keeps in-frame clones and lacks some. The sample holds under 100,000 clones, more than 70% seen once. Material for sequencing was PBMCs. The source is a man in his forties in good health and CMV-seronegative. The CDR3 runs from the conserved cysteine through the conserved F or W. D genes are given only for firm matches. Rows give clone size only sometimes, using once, few, many, or a class for an expanded clone.

D gene	J gene	V gene	clone size	CDR3 DNA	CDR3 protein
-	TRBJ1-4	TRBV19	-	TGTGCCAGTAGTATAGTCGACCGACACGAAAAACTGTTTTTT	CASSIVDRHEKLFF
-	TRBJ1-6	TRBV4-3	once	TGCGCCAGCAGCCAAGAGGTAGGCGGAAGCTCCTATAATTCACCCCTCCACTTT	CASSQEVGGSSYNSPLHF
-	TRBJ1-1	TRBV6-4	-	TGTGCCAGCAGTGCCGAGGAGGGGTTCGCTGAAGCTTTCTTT	CASSAEEGFAEAFF
-	TRBJ1-4	TRBV28	few	TGTGCCAGCAGTGGGGCTCCGGGACAATCTCTTGAAAAACTGTTTTTT	CASSGAPGQSLEKLFF
TRBD1	TRBJ1-5	TRBV27	-	TGTGCCAGCAGACCCGACAGGGGGCTTCAGCCCCAGCATTTT	CASRPDRGLQPQHF
-	TRBJ1-1	TRBV9	-	TGTGCCAGCAGCGTATCGGGGTTCACTGAAGCTTTCTTT	CASSVSGFTEAFF
-	TRBJ1-1	TRBV19	-	TGTGCCAGTAGTGAGACTCTGATCCGGGGTTCTACATCTGAAGCTTTCTTT	CASSETLIRGSTSEAFF
-	TRBJ1-5	TRBV6-1	-	TGTGCCAGCAGTGGAAATAGACAGTATGGGCCCCAGCATTTT	CASSGNRQYGPQHF
TRBD1	TRBJ2-1	TRBV6-6	-	TGTGCCAGCAGTTACTCGGGGACAGACAATGAGCAGTTCTTC	CASSYSGTDNEQFF
-	TRBJ1-2	TRBV13	-	TGTGCCAGCAGCTCACGGGGTAGCGGTCGGGGCTACACCTTC	CASSSRGSGRGYTF
-	TRBJ1-2	TRBV7-2	-	TGTGCCAGCAGCTTAGGTAATACAGGGAAAGGATCTGGCTACACCTTC	CASSLGNTGKGSGYTF
-	TRBJ2-3	TRBV9	-	TGTGTCAGCAGCGTAAGATCCGGGAGTGGAGATACGCAGTATTTT	CVSSVRSGSGDTQYF
-	TRBJ1-6	TRBV5-1	-	TGCGCCAGCAGGAACGGGGAGTGGGGTTCACCCCTCCACTTT	CASRNGEWGSPLHF
TRBD2	TRBJ2-1	TRBV6-5	few	TGTGCCAGCAGTGGGACTAGGTTCCATGAGCAGTTCTTC	CASSGTRFHEQFF
-	TRBJ1-1	TRBV10-3	-	TGTGCCACCATGGGACAGAACACTGAAGCTTTCTTT	CATMGQNTEAFF
-	TRBJ1-5	TRBV6-5	-	TGTGCCAGCAGTCGACAGGTCGGTTACCAGCCCCAGCATTTT	CASSRQVGYQPQHF
-	TRBJ2-7	TRBV6-6	-	TGTGCCAGCAGTTACTCTGACAGAGCGACCTACGAGCAGTACTTC	CASSYSDRATYEQYF
TRBD1	TRBJ2-7	TRBV13	-	TGTGCCAGCAGCAACCGGGACAGGGGGTACGAGCAGTACTTC	CASSNRDRGYEQYF
-	TRBJ1-1	TRBV7-2	few	TGTGCCAGCCGTCGCGCGGGCTCGGGAAACACTGAAGCTTTCTTT	CASRRAGSGNTEAFF
-	TRBJ2-1	TRBV4-2	-	TGTGCCAGCAGCCAAGAGGACACTAGCTTTTTCAATGAGCAGTTCTTC	CASSQEDTSFFNEQFF